This T cell receptor beta chain was recorded in a study of shared clonotypes between healthy human individuals. Study-wide results and limits: Sampling covered blood only; tissue repertoires likely differ.

Deep-level running was used for the assay. Replicate PCRs were loaded with approximately 300 ng DNA from unsorted PBMC, around 30,000 T cell genomes. Sequencing was performed with immunoSEQ multiplex PCR; in TCRdb, only in-frame clones are kept and a portion is missing. Here the sample spans 450,000 to 500,000 clones, about 80% being singletons. The CDR3 has 14 residues. The donors, all of them Caucasian adults, lived in Nashville, Tennessee. A note on this clone: Its antigen remains unidentified.

The V and J genes are TRBV21-1 and TRBJ2-7. TRBV21-1 is annotated as a pseudogene. Source material: PBMCs. This TCR derives from a woman aged 40 to 50 in good health. Some clones in this sample may be carry-over from other donors' samples. CDR3 DNA: TGTGCCAGCAGAGGGTGGCAGGCACTCTACGAGCAGTACTTC. Its protein product is CASRGWQALYEQYF.